Listed below are T cell receptor beta chains from one sample, sequenced in a study of T cell responses to AZD1222 COVID-19 vaccine. Libraries were prepared by immunoSEQ multiplex PCR; TCRdb keeps only in-frame clonotypes and omits some of them. Here the sample spans 150,000 to 200,000 clones, around 92% being singletons. Sequencing was performed on peripheral blood, taken 28 days after the second AZD1222 dose. The origin of the receptors is an adult who received the AZD1222 COVID-19 vaccine. CDR3s include the opening cysteine and the closing phenylalanine or tryptophan. The D gene is left open where the match is weak. The size entry is marked missing in some rows and otherwise reads once, few, many or a size class.

d_call: .
clone_size: .
v_call: TRBV18
j_call: TRBJ2-1
cdr3_aa: CASSPVTVTYNEQFF
cdr3_nt: TGTGCCAGCTCACCAGTGACAGTTACCTACAATGAGCAGTTCTTC

d_call: .
clone_size: .
v_call: TRBV12-2
j_call: TRBJ2-3
cdr3_aa: CASRLASTRSGARTDTQYF
cdr3_nt: TGTGCAAGTCGCTTAGCGTCTACGAGGAGCGGGGCCCGCACAGATACGCAGTATTTT

d_call: .
clone_size: .
v_call: TRBV6-4
j_call: TRBJ2-4
cdr3_aa: CASSESGTLGNIQYF
cdr3_nt: TGTGCCAGCAGTGAATCCGGGACTCTCGGAAACATTCAGTACTTC

d_call: .
clone_size: once
v_call: TRBV10-3
j_call: TRBJ2-3
cdr3_aa: CAIGPGGMVTDTQYF
cdr3_nt: TGTGCCATTGGACCCGGGGGTATGGTCACAGATACGCAGTATTTT

d_call: TRBD2
clone_size: .
v_call: TRBV3-1/TRBV3-2
j_call: TRBJ2-3
cdr3_aa: CASSPAGGRADTQYF
cdr3_nt: TGTGCCAGCAGCCCAGCGGGGGGGCGAGCAGATACGCAGTATTTT

d_call: TRBD2
clone_size: .
v_call: TRBV3-1/TRBV3-2
j_call: TRBJ2-1
cdr3_aa: CASSQDECLGLAGAEQFF
cdr3_nt: TGTGCCAGCAGCCAAGATGAGTGCTTGGGACTAGCGGGAGCTGAGCAGTTCTTC

d_call: .
clone_size: .
v_call: TRBV5-1
j_call: TRBJ2-2
cdr3_aa: CASSLASGTRRNTGELFF
cdr3_nt: TGCGCCAGCAGCTTGGCATCCGGGACTCGACGAAACACCGGGGAGCTGTTTTTT

d_call: .
clone_size: .
v_call: TRBV11-3
j_call: TRBJ1-1
cdr3_aa: CASSLGLDTEAFF
cdr3_nt: TGTGCCAGCAGCTTAGGGTTAGACACTGAAGCTTTCTTT

d_call: .
clone_size: .
v_call: TRBV6-2/TRBV6-3
j_call: TRBJ2-5
cdr3_aa: CASSPRETQYF
cdr3_nt: TGTGCCAGCAGTCCCCGGGAGACCCAGTACTTC

d_call: TRBD1
clone_size: .
v_call: TRBV7-2
j_call: TRBJ2-3
cdr3_aa: CASSPQTGTGWIDTQYF
cdr3_nt: TGTGCCAGCAGCCCACAAACCGGGACAGGGTGGATAGATACGCAGTATTTT

d_call: .
clone_size: .
v_call: TRBV5-1
j_call: TRBJ2-1
cdr3_aa: CASSLGQDNEQFF
cdr3_nt: TGCGCCAGCAGCTTGGGGCAGGACAATGAGCAGTTCTTC

d_call: .
clone_size: .
v_call: TRBV5-6
j_call: TRBJ1-5
cdr3_aa: CASSLYQGGNSNQPQHF
cdr3_nt: TGTGCCAGCAGCTTGTACCAGGGCGGAAATAGCAATCAGCCCCAGCATTTT